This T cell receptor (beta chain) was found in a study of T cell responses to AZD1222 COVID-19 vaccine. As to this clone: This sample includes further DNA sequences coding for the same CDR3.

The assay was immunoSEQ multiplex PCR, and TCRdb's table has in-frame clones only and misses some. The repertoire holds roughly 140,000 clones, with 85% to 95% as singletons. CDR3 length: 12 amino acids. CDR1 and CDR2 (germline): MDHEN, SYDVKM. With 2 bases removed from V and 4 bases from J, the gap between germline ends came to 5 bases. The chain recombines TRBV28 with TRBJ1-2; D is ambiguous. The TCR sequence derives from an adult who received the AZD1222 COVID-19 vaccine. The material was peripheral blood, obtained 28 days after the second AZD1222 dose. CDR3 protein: CASSLGTYGYTF. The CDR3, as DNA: TGTGCCAGCAGTTTAGGTACCTATGGCTACACCTTC.